Given below is one T cell receptor (beta chain) in context. Its antigen is unknown. TCR beta VDJ and CDR3 were profiled, and genomic DNA was the template. One entry per CDR3 protein results from TCRdb running MiXCR on the reads. The data show 90,000 to 120,000 distinct CDR3 sequences, about half seen once. This entry belongs to a study of CD8+CD57+ T cells in acquired aplastic anemia. About the research overall: Mean yield of DNA from sorted CD4+ and CD8+ cells was roughly 3.4 ug.

Overall study results and limits: Sharing between patients and controls was observed for twenty-nine CD8+ CDR3 sequences.

J gave up 1 base and V 9 bases, and 9 bases lay outside the gene matches. The CDR3 extends over 15 amino acids. Germline lookup yields CDR1 LNHDA and CDR2 SQIVND (reference sequence). Sequencing was carried out using sorted CD4+, CD8+, or CD8+CD57+ T cells (not recorded which) from PBMCs. The V and J genes are TRBV19 and TRBJ2-3; TRBD2 matches 8 bases. This sequence was found in a human donor in good health, serving as a control. The CDR3 spells CASSYSGGGTDTQYF. The CDR3 DNA is TGTGCCAGCAGTTATTCGGGGGGGGGCACAGATACGCAGTATTTT.